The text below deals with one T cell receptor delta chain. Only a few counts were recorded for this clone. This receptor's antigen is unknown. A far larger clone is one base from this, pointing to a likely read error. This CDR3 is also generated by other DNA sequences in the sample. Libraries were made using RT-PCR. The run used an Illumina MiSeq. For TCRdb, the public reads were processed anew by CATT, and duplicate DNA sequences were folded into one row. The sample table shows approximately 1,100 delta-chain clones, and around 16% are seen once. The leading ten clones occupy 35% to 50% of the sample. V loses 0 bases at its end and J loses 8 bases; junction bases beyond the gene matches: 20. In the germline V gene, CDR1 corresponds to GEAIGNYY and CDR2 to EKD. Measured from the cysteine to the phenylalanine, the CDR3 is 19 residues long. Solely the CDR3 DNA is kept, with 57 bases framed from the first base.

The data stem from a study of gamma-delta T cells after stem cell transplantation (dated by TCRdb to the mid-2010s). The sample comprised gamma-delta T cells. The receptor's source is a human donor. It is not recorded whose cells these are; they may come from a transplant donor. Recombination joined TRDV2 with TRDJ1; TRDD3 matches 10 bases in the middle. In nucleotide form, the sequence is TGTGCCTGTGACACCTTATCGTCGGAAGGCTGGGGGATAGGGACCAAACTCATCTTT. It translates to CACDTLSSEGWGIGTKLIF.